Included here is one TCR beta chain sequence, with context. This record belongs to a study of blood T cell repertoires in COVID-19. Study in general: Samples representing acute and convalescent COVID-19 were sourced from the United States, Italy and Spain. T cells, B-cell-depleted T cells, or PBMCs provided the cDNA or gDNA that served as material.

The CDR3 consists of 15 residues. CDR1 is SGHNT and CDR2 is YYREEE in the germline V gene (reference sequence). The junction had 7 bases not matched to a gene; V was cut back by 4 bases and J by 4 bases. In the authors' workflow: Using reference gene primer amplification, nucleated cell counts were estimated. The table came from immunoSEQ multiplex PCR; TCRdb's copy has only in-frame clones and leaves some out. V and J calls plus clone size are reproduced from that table; the DNA served to infer D and trimming. The sample lists more than 100,000 clones; approximately 88% were seen once. Sequencing was performed on peripheral blood. This chain uses TRBV5-4 with TRBJ2-2; 7 bases align to TRBD1. The TCR originated in a woman in her thirties who had recovered from COVID-19. In DNA, the CDR3 is TGTGCCAGCAGCGACTACAGGGGACCCACCGGGGAGCTGTTTTTT. Residues: CASSDYRGPTGELFF.